The 20 T cell receptor beta chains presented below share a single source sample, sequenced in a study of shared clonotypes between healthy human individuals. Using immunoSEQ multiplex PCR, the repertoire was profiled, and TCRdb retains in-frame clones only, with some absent. The sample lists around 1.1 million clones, approximately 78% occurring once. Sequencing input: memory CD4+ T cells from PBMCs. Subset given: CD45RA-negative fraction. The source of these receptors is a man in his late teens or twenties in good health. Some clones in this sample may be carry-over from other donors' samples.

In the case of this clone: Other nucleotide sequences in the sample specify the same CDR3. V is TRBV28 and J is TRBJ2-3; D uncertain. CDR1 is MDHEN and CDR2 is SYDVKM in the germline V gene. Trimming shortened V by 6 bases and J by 0 bases, and 4 bases separated the two germline ends. This CDR3 has 12 residues. The CDR3 loop is CASRDSTDTQYF. In DNA form, the CDR3 reads TGTGCCAGCAGAGACAGCACAGATACGCAGTATTTT.

The chain carries TRBV11-2 and TRBJ2-3, with D unclear. Per the germline V gene, CDR1 is SGHAT and CDR2 is FQNNGV. With 1 base removed from V and 2 bases from J, the gap between germline ends came to 7 bases. CDR3 length equals 14 residues. CDR3 coding DNA: TGTGCCAGCAGCTTAGTTCCCCTCACAGATACGCAGTATTTT. Its translation is CASSLVPLTDTQYF.

V usage is TRBV7-8 and J usage is TRBJ1-1; 9 bases agree with TRBD1. Germline V gene lookup returns CDR1 SGHVS and CDR2 FQNEAQ. This CDR3 is built from 17 residues. Trimming removed 4 bases from V and 3 bases from J; junction bases left unmatched: 12. CDR3 region: CASSSTYLTGGYTEAFF. CDR3 nucleotides: TGTGCCAGCAGCTCAACATACCTAACAGGGGGCTACACTGAAGCTTTCTTT.

V is TRBV20-1 and J is TRBJ1-4; D ambiguous. The V gene lost 4 bases and the J gene lost 8 bases, with 5 bases spanning the gap. Looked up from germline, CDR1 is DFQATT and CDR2 is SNEGSKA (reference sequence). The CDR3 covers 10 residues. For the CDR3, the DNA is TGCAGTGCTACCCAGGAAAAACTGTTTTTT. Translating it yields CSATQEKLFF.

J is TRBJ1-1 and V is TRBV20-1, with TRBD1 matching over 7 bases. The J segment lost 3 bases and the V segment lost 7 bases, leaving 2 bases of the junction unmatched. The CDR3 runs to 11 residues. Germline CDR1 and CDR2: DFQATT and SNEGSKA (reference sequence). CDR3: CSVDRDTEAFF. As DNA, the CDR3 is TGCAGTGTTGACAGGGACACTGAAGCTTTCTTT.

This clone was seen a single time. The chain is built from TRBV4-1 and TRBJ1-4; 8 bases fit TRBD1. This CDR3 has 16 residues. Germline V gene sequence: CDR1 MGHRA, CDR2 YSYEKL. The trim removed 4 bases at V and 7 bases at J, leaving 11 bases unmatched. CDR3 residues: CASSPNRQGLSEKLFF. The CDR3 DNA sequence: TGCGCCAGCAGCCCAAACAGACAGGGGTTGAGTGAAAAACTGTTTTTT.

The gene calls are TRBV28 and TRBJ1-2, with D maybe TRBD1 (5 bases). Deletions cut 7 bases from V and 8 bases from J, with 14 bases between. The CDR3 has 12 residues. Germline CDR1 and CDR2: MDHEN and SYDVKM. The CDR3 sequence: CASNPRDGGYTF. CDR3 in DNA: TGTGCCAGCAACCCTAGGGACGGCGGCTACACCTTC.

CDR3 nucleotide sequence: TGTGCCAGCAGAAAAGGGCGGACAAGCAACAATGAGCAGTTCTTC. It codes for CASRKGRTSNNEQFF. The chain recombines TRBV28 with TRBJ2-1; the D gene is possibly TRBD1 (5 bases). This CDR3 contains 15 residues. Germline V gene data show CDR1 as MDHEN and CDR2 as SYDVKM. V was clipped by 6 bases and J by 5 bases, with 17 bases between them.

In its sample, this clone was seen a few times. The chain joins TRBV6-1 to TRBJ1-2, with no clear D. This CDR3 comprises 13 residues. The V gene lost 7 bases and the J gene lost 8 bases, with 17 bases spanning the gap. Germline values: CDR1 MNHNS, CDR2 SASEGT. This CDR3 reads CASTLQRRDGYTF. The CDR3 DNA sequence: TGTGCCAGCACTCTACAGCGGCGTGACGGCTACACCTTC.

The chain couples TRBV2 to TRBJ1-1, with D uncertain. Trimming pared 6 bases from V and 4 bases from J, leaving 15 bases between. The CDR3 runs 14 residues. Germline V gene sequence: CDR1 SNHLY, CDR2 FYNNEI. The CDR3 bases are TGTGCCAGCAGAGCCCCCGTCGGTGGCACTGAAGCTTTCTTT. Protein product: CASRAPVGGTEAFF.

The V call is TRBV4-1, the J call TRBJ2-5; 7 bases fit TRBD2. This CDR3 comprises 16 residues. The germline V gene has CDR1 MGHRA and CDR2 YSYEKL. Unmatched junction bases numbered 13, after V lost 4 bases and J lost 5 bases. As DNA, the CDR3 is TGCGCCAGCAGCCGGGGGTGGGAGGGCCGCGGCGAGACCCAGTACTTC. This codes for CASSRGWEGRGETQYF.

The chain uses TRBV7-2 and TRBJ2-5; the match to TRBD2 covers 7 bases. The CDR3 runs to 15 residues. V lost 5 bases to trimming and J lost 4 bases; unmatched junction nucleotides: 10. Germline V CDR1 and CDR2: SGHTA, FQGNSA. CDR3 coding DNA: TGTGCCAGCAGCCCGCGTCGGGGGGAAGGAGAGACCCAGTACTTC. Amino acid sequence: CASSPRRGEGETQYF. Drawing the rest from reference TRBV7-2 and TRBJ2-5, the complete variable domain is GAGVSQSPSNKVTEKGKDVELRCDPISGHTALYWYRQSLGQGLEFLIYFQGNSAPDKSGLPSDRFSAERTGGSVSTLTIQRTQQEDSAVYLCASSPRRGEGETQYFGPGTRLLVL.

The V gene is TRBV5-1, the J gene TRBJ2-7; 7 bases agree with TRBD1. Trimming at V came to 4 bases and at J to 5 bases, leaving 24 bases not matched to a gene. CDR3 size: 19 residues. The germline gives CDR1 SGHRS, CDR2 YFSETQ. CDR3 bases: TGCGCCAGCAGCCCCGGGGACAGTTATCAGACTTTTACCCACGACGAGCAGTACTTC. It codes for CASSPGDSYQTFTHDEQYF. Complete variable domain (other parts from reference TRBV5-1 and TRBJ2-7): KAGVTQTPRYLIKTRGQQVTLSCSPISGHRSVSWYQQTPGQGLQFLFEYFSETQRNKGNFPGRFSGRQFSNSRSEMNVSTLELGDSALYLCASSPGDSYQTFTHDEQYFGPGTRLTVT.

This clone was seen only once. The rearrangement links TRBV5-1 to TRBJ2-7; D uncertain. The germline gives CDR1 SGHRS, CDR2 YFSETQ. V shed 4 bases and J shed 3 bases, with 8 bases lying between them. This CDR3 region has 12 residues. CDR3 loop: CASSPGHYEQYF. The DNA for the CDR3 is TGCGCCAGCAGCCCTGGCCACTACGAGCAGTACTTC.

The chain combines TRBV11-3 with TRBJ2-1, with TRBD2 as a possible D gene (6 bases). Germline lookup yields CDR1 SGHNT and CDR2 YENEEA. Trimming shortened V by 0 bases and J by 7 bases, and 19 bases separated the two germline ends. The CDR3 covers 17 residues. The CDR3 spells CASSLELFSSGENEQFF. CDR3 nucleotides: TGTGCCAGCAGCTTAGAGCTTTTTAGTAGCGGTGAGAATGAGCAGTTCTTC. The complete variable domain, with remaining parts taken from reference TRBV11-3 and TRBJ2-1, reads EAGVVQSPRYKIIEKKQPVAFWCNPISGHNTLYWYLQNLGQGPELLIRYENEEAVDDSQLPKDRFSAERLKGVDSTLKIQPAELGDSAVYLCASSLELFSSGENEQFFGPGTRLTVL.

On this clone: This could be a read error, since a much larger clone is one nucleotide away. The chain combines TRBV6-6 with TRBJ2-7; 13 nucleotides line up with TRBD2. Germline V gene data show CDR1 as MNHNY and CDR2 as SVGAGI (reference sequence). The CDR3 totals 15 residues. V gave up 5 bases and J gave up 1 base; unmatched junction bases: 2. This CDR3 reads CASSTTSGRSYEQYF. CDR3 in DNA: TGTGCCAGCAGTACGACTAGCGGGAGGTCCTACGAGCAGTACTTC.

This clone was seen more than once but under ten times. V is TRBV15 and J is TRBJ2-1, with 7 bases that match TRBD1. The V gene end was trimmed by 5 bases and the J gene end by 4 bases; junction bases not matched to a gene: 5. Germline CDR1 reads LNHNV; CDR2 reads YYDKDF (reference sequence). CDR3 length equals 14 residues. The CDR3 bases are TGTGCCACCAGCTCAAAGGGACAGTACAATGAGCAGTTCTTC. It codes for CATSSKGQYNEQFF.

This clone was picked up a small number of times. This chain connects TRBV6-1 to TRBJ1-6, with D uncertain. Per the germline V gene, CDR1 is MNHNS and CDR2 is SASEGT. This CDR3 region has 14 residues. Trimming removed 6 bases at V and 10 bases at J, with 16 bases between. DNA of the CDR3: TGTGCCAGCAGGAGTGAGTGGGCTGGCTCACCCCTCCACTTT. It specifies CASRSEWAGSPLHF.

The chain joins TRBV2 to TRBJ2-7; 13 nucleotides align to TRBD2. The CDR3 has 15 residues. V lost 7 bases, J lost 2 bases, and 5 bases stayed unmatched. Germline loops: CDR1 SNHLY, CDR2 FYNNEI. DNA of the CDR3: TGTGCCAGCATCCTTGGGACTAGCGGGACCTACGAGCAGTACTTC. Translating gives CASILGTSGTYEQYF.

This clone was counted at least ten times. V is TRBV14 and J is TRBJ2-2; D ambiguous. CDR1 SGHDN and CDR2 FVKESK come from the germline V gene. V dropped 2 bases and J dropped 5 bases, with 9 bases sitting between them. CDR3 length: 14 residues. DNA for the CDR3: TGTGCCAGCAGCCAATTATATGATACCGGGGAGCTGTTTTTT. Translation: CASSQLYDTGELFF.